What follows describes a single T cell receptor (beta chain). Its matching antigen is unknown. TCRdb processed the RACE reads anew with MiXCR; each CDR3 protein has one entry. Among approximately 160,000 distinct CDR3 sequences listed, 25% to 30% were seen once. CDR3 length: 15 residues. V was pared by 3 bases and J by 2 bases, with 3 bases of the junction left unmatched. Per the germline V gene, CDR1 is MGHDK and CDR2 is SYGVNS. These data originate in a study of human T cells and chemical hapten exposure. At the level of the study: For sensitization, 2% DPC was applied to a 2 cm by 2 cm patch of upper inner arm skin. Mainly, slight library volume differences in the pool made TCR yields vary. General observations from the study: Once DPC sensitization occurred, TCRs above 1 in 1000 frequency showed no change.

Time point given: patch test 3, about 24 weeks after DPC sensitization. The sample's treatment: therapeutic diphenylcyclopropenone sensitization with weekly scalp DPC. Only after blood had been drawn was each patch test applied. This receptor was taken from a woman between 18 and 29 years old with alopecia areata. Some clones in this sample may be carry-over from other donors' samples. The chain has TRBV25-1 and TRBJ2-2, with 7 positions matching TRBD2. The sequencing used whole blood, collected in connection with sensitization to the hapten diphenylcyclopropenone (DPC). The CDR3 coding sequence is TGTGCCAGCAGTGAGCGACTAGCCAACACCGGGGAGCTGTTTTTT. It translates to CASSERLANTGELFF.